This T cell receptor beta chain is drawn from a study of T cells in Graves' hyperthyroidism and ophthalmopathy. RNA transcripts served as the template for amplifying TCR beta CDR3 regions. Using the HTBI primer set, a first-round RT-PCR was run on the TCR CDR3. One entry per CDR3 protein results from TCRdb running MiXCR on the multiplex PCR reads. The repertoire includes under 650,000 distinct CDR3 sequences, about 17% of them detected once, and around 4% sits in the top ten. V shed 3 bases, J shed 0 bases, and the junction held 7 bases outside the gene matches. This CDR3 spans 16 amino acids. Germline CDR1 is KGHSH and CDR2 is LQKENI. This clonotype appeared a few times.

The chain is built from TRBV18 and TRBJ1-1, with 7 bases aligning to TRBD1. The sample was blood. The receptor's source is a woman in her 30s with Graves' hyperthyroidism. CDR3 protein: CASSPLAGQMNTEAFF. DNA for the CDR3: TGTGCCAGCTCACCCTTGGCGGGACAGATGAACACTGAAGCTTTCTTT.